The 22 T cell receptor beta chains presented below share a single source sample, sequenced in a study of identical twins listed by TCRdb under 2016. The library was generated by 5' RACE. Instrument on record: Illumina HiSeq 2000. TCRdb took the public reads, trimmed them with fastp at Q25, ran MiXCR for clone calling and kept in-frame beta chains. Merged by CDR3 protein, the rows form single entries marked with the most common genes and DNA. The table for this sample lists just over 450,000 distinct CDR3 sequences; 11% to 15% of them were counted only once. 0.52% of the sample rests with the top ten. This sample also appeared in a second study, on yellow fever vaccine responses in identical twins.

The sample taken for sequencing was CD4+ T cells sorted from blood. These receptors all stem from a woman aged 18-35 years in good health.

The chain is built from TRBV10-3 and TRBJ2-7, with 11 bases aligning to TRBD1. Germline-derived CDR1 and CDR2 are ENHRY and SYGVKD. The CDR3 consists of 18 residues. Trimming cost V 6 bases and J 0 bases; bases outside gene matches: 13. DNA for the CDR3: TGTGCCATCAGGGACCGGGACAGGGGGGCCCCACACTCCTACGAGCAGTACTTC. This sequence encodes CAIRDRDRGAPHSYEQYF.

The sample holds many counts of this clonotype. The genes are TRBV9 and TRBJ1-3, with TRBD1 identical over 8 bases. This CDR3 has 15 residues. Looked up from germline, CDR1 is SGDLS and CDR2 is YYNGEE. V was clipped by 3 bases and J by 0 bases; unmatched bases: 2. This CDR3 reads CASSDGTGSGNTIYF. For the CDR3, the DNA is TGTGCCAGCAGCGACGGGACAGGCTCTGGAAACACCATATATTTT.

As concerns this clonotype: A single base separates this from a much larger clone, so it may be a read error. The rearrangement uses TRBV3-1 and TRBJ2-1; 13 nucleotides line up with TRBD2. Looked up from germline, CDR1 is LGHDT and CDR2 is YNNKEL (reference sequence). There are 16 residues in the CDR3. The CDR3 sequence is CACSQRTSGGGNEQFF. CDR3 in DNA: TGTGCCTGCAGCCAACGGACTAGCGGGGGCGGGAATGAGCAGTTCTTC.

V is TRBV29-1 and J is TRBJ2-5, with a weak D call TRBD1 (6 bases). The germline V gene has CDR1 SQVTM and CDR2 ANQGSEA. The V and J ends lost 6 bases and 5 bases respectively, with 13 bases between them. CDR3 length: 12 amino acids. In DNA form, the CDR3 reads TGCAGCGTAAGCATGGGGGCTGAGACCCAGTACTTC. It yields the protein CSVSMGAETQYF.

This clonotype was picked up a small number of times. This sequence joins TRBV25-1 and TRBJ1-2; D gene ambiguous. The V gene's germline CDR1 is MGHDK and CDR2 SYGVNS. Trimming removed 2 bases from V and 13 bases from J, with 8 bases in between. This CDR3 is built from 10 residues. DNA of the CDR3: TGTGCCAGCAGTGAAACTGTGTTCACCTTC. This gives the protein CASSETVFTF.

This clonotype occurred a few times. This chain joins TRBV2 and TRBJ2-1, with a weak D call TRBD2 (5 bases). Deletions cut 7 bases from V and 2 bases from J, with 9 bases between. The CDR3 sequence is 13 residues long. Germline assignment: CDR1 SNHLY and CDR2 FYNNEI. CDR3 loop: CASIGETYNEQFF. As DNA, the CDR3 is TGTGCCAGCATCGGGGAAACCTACAATGAGCAGTTCTTC.

This clonotype came up many times. The V call is TRBV29-1, the J call TRBJ2-2; TRBD2 matches at 8 bases. The CDR3 runs 14 residues. Germline trimming cut 7 bases from V and 1 base from J; bases unmatched to any gene: 5. From germline, CDR1 is SQVTM and CDR2 ANQGSEA. The DNA of the CDR3 is TGCAGCGCTCAGCGGGGGAAGAACACCGGGGAGCTGTTTTTT. This gives the protein CSAQRGKNTGELFF.

This clonotype came up many times. This chain connects TRBV12-3 or TRBV12-4 to TRBJ1-1; perhaps TRBD1 as D (5 bases). Trimming shortened V by 7 bases and J by 6 bases, and 21 bases separated the two germline ends. CDR3 size: 15 residues. The CDR3 bases are TGTGCCAGCACCAAAGGGTCCAGGGAACCATCTGAAGCTTTCTTT. Protein sequence: CASTKGSREPSEAFF.

The V gene is TRBV7-2, the J gene TRBJ2-3; D call uncertain. Germline V gene lookup returns CDR1 SGHTA and CDR2 FQGNSA. The V end was cut by 2 bases, the J end by 11 bases, with 11 bases between. The CDR3 spans 12 residues. This chain's CDR3 is CASSLIGEGQYF. For the CDR3, the DNA is TGTGCCAGCAGCTTAATAGGAGAAGGGCAGTATTTT.

The CDR3 coding sequence is TGCAGTGCTATAGGACTAGCGGGGGCTCTGGAGGGTGAGCAGTTCTTC. Protein: CSAIGLAGALEGEQFF. This rearrangement joins TRBV20-1 to TRBJ2-1; 13 nucleotides align to TRBD2. This CDR3 is 16 amino acids long. Looked up from germline, CDR1 is DFQATT and CDR2 is SNEGSKA (reference sequence). The ends lost 4 bases at V and 9 bases at J; junction bases unmatched: 12.

This clonotype came up many times. The chain is built from TRBV12-3 or TRBV12-4 and TRBJ1-1; D ambiguous. The CDR3 contains 11 residues. Trimming shortened V by 8 bases and J by 7 bases, and 11 bases separated the two germline ends. DNA for the CDR3: TGTGCCAGCTCCCCCAAGTTTGAAGCTTTCTTT. It specifies CASSPKFEAFF.

This chain connects TRBV7-6 to TRBJ2-7; D ambiguous. CDR1 is SGHVS, CDR2 FNYEAQ, per germline. The V and J ends lost 0 bases and 3 bases respectively, with 9 bases between them. The CDR3 spans 14 residues. The CDR3 region is CASSLAAVNYEQYF. CDR3 DNA: TGTGCCAGCAGCTTAGCAGCTGTGAACTACGAGCAGTACTTC. The full variable domain, with the rest looked up from reference TRBV7-6 and TRBJ2-7, is GAGVSQSPRYKVTKRGQDVALRCDPISGHVSLYWYRQALGQGPEFLTYFNYEAQQDKSGLPNDRFSAERPEGSISTLTIQRTEQRDSAMYRCASSLAAVNYEQYFGPGTRLTVT.

This clonotype was seen a handful of times. This chain connects TRBV7-2 to TRBJ2-3, with D hard to call. Germline-derived CDR1 and CDR2 are SGHTA and FQGNSA. Trimming stripped 7 bases from V and 4 bases from J, with 9 bases between. The CDR3 totals 12 residues. The CDR3 DNA reads TGTGCCAGCAAACCCGCCGCAGATACGCAGTATTTT. The encoded protein is CASKPAADTQYF.

Only a few counts were recorded for this clonotype. The V and J genes are TRBV12-3 or TRBV12-4 and TRBJ2-3, with unresolved D. V was trimmed by 6 bases and J by 6 bases, leaving 7 bases between them. The CDR3 has 11 residues. In DNA form, the CDR3 reads TGTGCCAGCAGAATGGGGGATACGCAGTATTTT. It translates to CASRMGDTQYF.

This clonotype was seen at least ten times. Written as DNA, the CDR3 is TGTGCCAGCAGCTTAGCGGGAGGAACTAATGAAAAACTGTTTTTT. It yields the protein CASSLAGGTNEKLFF. This chain uses TRBV7-2 with TRBJ1-4; D unresolved. Deletions cut 0 bases from V and 1 base from J, with 6 bases between. The CDR3 runs 15 residues. Germline assignment: CDR1 SGHTA and CDR2 FQGNSA.

The sample holds a few counts of this clonotype. V gene TRBV7-9 combines with J gene TRBJ2-7, with D possibly being TRBD2 (6 bases). V lost 5 bases and J lost 0, with 11 bases in between. Germline CDR1 SEHNR, CDR2 FQNEAQ (reference sequence). The CDR3 is 14 residues long. Here the CDR3 reads CASSRGTDSYEQYF. The DNA for the CDR3 is TGTGCCAGCAGCCGGGGGACGGACTCCTACGAGCAGTACTTC.

This clonotype turned up a few times. This CDR3 is CSARKGVPDTQYF. For the CDR3, the DNA is TGCAGTGCTAGAAAGGGGGTCCCGGATACGCAGTATTTT. V and J are TRBV20-1 and TRBJ2-3, with a possible D match to TRBD1 (6 bases). The ends were cut back, 2 bases at V and 6 bases at J, with 12 bases in the middle. CDR3 length: 13 amino acids. In germline, CDR1 is DFQATT, CDR2 SNEGSKA (reference sequence).

V gene TRBV10-3 combines with J gene TRBJ1-2; TRBD1 aligns across 8 bases. Germline CDR1 ENHRY, CDR2 SYGVKD. Unmatched junction bases numbered 11, after V lost 2 bases and J lost 6 bases. This CDR3 contains 16 residues. Here the CDR3 reads CAISERGQGARDGYTF. The CDR3 DNA follows: TGTGCCATCAGTGAGAGGGGCCAGGGGGCTCGGGATGGCTACACCTTC.

V is TRBV18 and J is TRBJ2-7, with 7 bases that match TRBD1. From germline, CDR1 is KGHSH and CDR2 LQKENI. The V segment lost 2 bases and the J segment 4 bases; nucleotides outside the gene matches: 2. This CDR3 is built from 13 residues. CDR3 sequence reads: CASSPNRGYEQYF. In DNA, the CDR3 is TGTGCCAGCTCACCAAACAGGGGTTACGAGCAGTACTTC. Full variable domain (rest looked up from reference TRBV18 and TRBJ2-7): NAGVMQNPRHLVRRRGQEARLRCSPMKGHSHVYWYRQLPEEGLKFMVYLQKENIIDESGMPKERFSAEFPKEGPSILRIQQVVRGDSAAYFCASSPNRGYEQYFGPGTRLTVT.

The chain has TRBV2 and TRBJ2-7; no clear D gene. Germline V gene data show CDR1 as SNHLY and CDR2 as FYNNEI. There are 13 residues in the CDR3. V lost 2 bases to trimming and J lost 4 bases, with 9 bases between them. CDR3 coding DNA: TGTGCCAGCAGTGAATACCTACCGTACGAGCAGTACTTC. Translated, it gives CASSEYLPYEQYF.

This clonotype was detected only a few times. The V gene is TRBV28, the J gene TRBJ2-3; D may be TRBD1 (5 bases). The ends were cut back, 6 bases at V and 2 bases at J, with 21 bases in the middle. Germline CDR1 and CDR2: MDHEN and SYDVKM. The CDR3 sequence is 17 residues long. The CDR3 here is CASSPVQGQGFTDTQYF. CDR3 nucleotides: TGTGCCAGCAGCCCCGTTCAGGGCCAGGGATTCACAGATACGCAGTATTTT.

In DNA, the CDR3 is TGCGCCAGCAGCTTGGTGGAAGAGGGGCAAGAGACCCAGTACTTC. It encodes CASSLVEEGQETQYF. This chain connects TRBV5-1 to TRBJ2-5, with D perhaps assigned TRBD1 or TRBD2 (5 bases each). The length of the CDR3 is 15 residues. Trimming removed 0 bases at V and 2 bases at J, with 11 bases between. Germline V gene sequence: CDR1 SGHRS, CDR2 YFSETQ.